Sequencing of this T cell receptor (beta chain) was carried out in a study of T cells in Graves' hyperthyroidism and ophthalmopathy. Template material for amplifying TCR beta CDR3 regions consisted of RNA transcripts. Primed by the HTBI set, a first-round RT-PCR was run on the TCR CDR3. TCRdb passed the multiplex PCR reads through MiXCR, listing each CDR3 protein once. The sample includes around 400,000 distinct CDR3 sequences, under 15% of them seen just once. From under 12 ml of fresh peripheral blood, PBMCs were isolated. The sample holds one count of this clonotype. V lost 3 bases, J lost 7 bases, and 5 bases stayed unmatched. The CDR3 has 13 amino acids.

The sequenced sample was blood. The source is a woman under 30 with Graves' hyperthyroidism. The chain employs TRBV12-3 or TRBV12-4 and TRBJ1-1, with 7 bases matching TRBD1. CDR3 nucleotides: TGTGCCAGCAGTTTCACAGGGGCAGGTGAAGCTTTCTTT. This sequence encodes CASSFTGAGEAFF.